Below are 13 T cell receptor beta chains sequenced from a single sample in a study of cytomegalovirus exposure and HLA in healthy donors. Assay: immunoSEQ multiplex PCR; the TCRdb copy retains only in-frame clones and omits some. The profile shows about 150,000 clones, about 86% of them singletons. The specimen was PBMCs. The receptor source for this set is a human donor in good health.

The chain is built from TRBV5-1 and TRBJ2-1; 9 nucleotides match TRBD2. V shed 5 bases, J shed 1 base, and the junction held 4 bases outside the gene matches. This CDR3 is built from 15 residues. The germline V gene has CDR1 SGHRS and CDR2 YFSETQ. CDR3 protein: CASSRLAGSYNEQFF. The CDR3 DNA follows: TGCGCCAGCAGTCGGCTAGCGGGGTCCTACAATGAGCAGTTCTTC.

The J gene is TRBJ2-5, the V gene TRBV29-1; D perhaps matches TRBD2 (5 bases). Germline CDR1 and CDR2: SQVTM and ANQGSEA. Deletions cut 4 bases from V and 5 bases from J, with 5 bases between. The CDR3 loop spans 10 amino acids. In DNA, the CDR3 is TGCAGCGTTGGAGGGGAGACCCAGTACTTC. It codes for CSVGGETQYF.

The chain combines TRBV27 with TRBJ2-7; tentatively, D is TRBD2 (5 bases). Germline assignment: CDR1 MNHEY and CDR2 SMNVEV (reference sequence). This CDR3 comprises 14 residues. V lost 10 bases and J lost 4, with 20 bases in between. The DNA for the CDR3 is TGTGCCACCAAAGGATTAGACGGCGGGTACGAGCAGTACTTC. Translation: CATKGLDGGYEQYF.

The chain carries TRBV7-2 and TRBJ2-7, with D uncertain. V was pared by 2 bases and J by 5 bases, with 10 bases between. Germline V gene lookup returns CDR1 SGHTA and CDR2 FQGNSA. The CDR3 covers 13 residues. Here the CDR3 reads CASSLRGSDEQYF. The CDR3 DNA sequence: TGTGCCAGCAGCTTACGAGGTTCGGACGAGCAGTACTTC.

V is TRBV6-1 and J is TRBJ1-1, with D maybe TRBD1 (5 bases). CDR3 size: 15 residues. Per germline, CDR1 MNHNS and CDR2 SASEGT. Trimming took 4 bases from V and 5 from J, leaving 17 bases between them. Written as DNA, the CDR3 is TGTGCCAGCAGTGGTGGGACTTCCCGCCCGACTGAAGCTTTCTTT. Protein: CASSGGTSRPTEAFF.

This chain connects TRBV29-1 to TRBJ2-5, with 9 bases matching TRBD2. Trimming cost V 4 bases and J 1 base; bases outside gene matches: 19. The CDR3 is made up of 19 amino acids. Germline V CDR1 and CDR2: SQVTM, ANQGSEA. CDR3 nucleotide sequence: TGCAGCGTTGTTTTGGGGGGGAACGTGCGGGGGGGCCCCCAAGAGACCCAGTACTTC. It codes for CSVVLGGNVRGGPQETQYF.

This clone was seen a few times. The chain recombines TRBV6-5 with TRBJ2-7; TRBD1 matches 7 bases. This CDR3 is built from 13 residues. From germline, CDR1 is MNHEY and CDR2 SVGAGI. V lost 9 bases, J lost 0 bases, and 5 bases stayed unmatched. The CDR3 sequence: CASSTGASYEQYF. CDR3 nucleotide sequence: TGTGCCAGTTCTACAGGGGCCTCCTACGAGCAGTACTTC.

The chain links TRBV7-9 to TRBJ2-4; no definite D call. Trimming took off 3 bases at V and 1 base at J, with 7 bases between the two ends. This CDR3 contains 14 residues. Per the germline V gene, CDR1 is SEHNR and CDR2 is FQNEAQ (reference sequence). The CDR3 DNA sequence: TGTGCCAGCAGCTTCGACTTCGCCAAAAACATTCAGTACTTC. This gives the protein CASSFDFAKNIQYF.

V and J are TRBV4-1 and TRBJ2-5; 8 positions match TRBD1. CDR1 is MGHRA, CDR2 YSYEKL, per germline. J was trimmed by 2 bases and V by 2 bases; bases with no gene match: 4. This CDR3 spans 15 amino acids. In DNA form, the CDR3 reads TGCGCCAGCAGCCAACAGGACAGGGATCAAGAGACCCAGTACTTC. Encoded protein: CASSQQDRDQETQYF.

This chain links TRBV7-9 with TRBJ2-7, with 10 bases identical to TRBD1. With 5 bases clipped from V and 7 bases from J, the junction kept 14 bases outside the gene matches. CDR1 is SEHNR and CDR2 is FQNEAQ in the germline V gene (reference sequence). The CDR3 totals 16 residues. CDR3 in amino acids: CASSDPRGQGRGEQYF. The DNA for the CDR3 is TGTGCCAGCAGCGACCCAAGGGGACAGGGGAGAGGGGAGCAGTACTTC.

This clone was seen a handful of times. CDR3 region: CASSLGPNAEAFF. As DNA, the CDR3 is TGTGCCAGCAGCTTGGGGCCCAACGCTGAAGCTTTCTTT. V is TRBV11-3 and J is TRBJ1-1; weak D call: TRBD1 (5 bases). The germline V and J ends were trimmed by 3 bases and 6 bases, with 11 bases remaining between them. CDR3 size: 13 residues. The germline V gene has CDR1 SGHNT and CDR2 YENEEA.

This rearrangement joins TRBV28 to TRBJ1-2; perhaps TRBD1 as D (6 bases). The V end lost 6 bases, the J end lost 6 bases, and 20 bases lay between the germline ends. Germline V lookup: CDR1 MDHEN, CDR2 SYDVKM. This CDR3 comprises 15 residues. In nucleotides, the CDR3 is TGTGCCAGCAGCATCACAGGGAGGGTCGGGGATGGCTACACCTTC. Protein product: CASSITGRVGDGYTF.

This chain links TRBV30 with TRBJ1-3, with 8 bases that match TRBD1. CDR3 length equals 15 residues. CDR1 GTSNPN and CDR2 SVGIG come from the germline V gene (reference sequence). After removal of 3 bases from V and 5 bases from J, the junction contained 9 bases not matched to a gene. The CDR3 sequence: CAWSSQGVARNTIYF. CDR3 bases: TGTGCCTGGAGCTCACAGGGGGTCGCGAGAAACACCATATATTTT.